This is a list of T cell receptor beta chains from one sample in a study of Graves' ophthalmopathy and Graves' hyperthyroidism. Each CDR3 protein gets one entry after TCRdb re-called the multiplex PCR reads with MiXCR. The profile covers over a million distinct CDR3 sequences, with less than 45% appearing a single time and over 8.5% taken by the ten largest. The sequenced sample consisted of peripheral blood or thyroid tissue (not recorded which). These receptors all come from an adult man with Graves' hyperthyroidism. CDR3s include the opening cysteine and the closing phenylalanine or tryptophan.

J | V | CDR3
TRBJ2-5 | TRBV7-9 | CASSLGVNTEAGETQYF
TRBJ2-7 | TRBV6-5 | CASSYLTQTGGGEQYF
TRBJ2-5 | TRBV10-3 | CAISESEGGAETQYF
TRBJ2-5 | TRBV2 | CASNNARGQETQYF
TRBJ1-2 | TRBV7-2 | CASSLVTTGYGYTF
TRBJ1-5 | TRBV20-1 | CSAGTGYQPQHF
TRBJ2-7 | TRBV7-8 | CASSFRIGTSSEQYF
TRBJ1-1 | TRBV19 | CASSRGGLNTEAFF
TRBJ1-5 | TRBV6-5 | CASSYSIGSNQPQHF
TRBJ1-2 | TRBV10-2 | CASSVQGGVFTF
TRBJ1-1 | TRBV15 | CATSRVAGFLNTEAFF
TRBJ1-6 | TRBV7-6 | CASSLGAVYNSPLHF
TRBJ2-7 | TRBV29-1 | CSVIRTGKAYEQYF
TRBJ2-5 | TRBV4-3 | CASSPSLAGGEETQYF
TRBJ1-2 | TRBV20-1 | CSARVGGGPLGPAYSYTF
TRBJ2-7 | TRBV7-8 | CASSFSGSYGSYEQYF
TRBJ1-4 | TRBV7-9 | CASSLVGGGTEKLFF
TRBJ1-5 | TRBV20-1 | CSASLGTGVFQPQHF